Listed here are 28 T cell receptor beta chains from one sample, sequenced in a study of regulatory T cells in long-lasting Graves disease. As for time point: persistent/refractory GD, antithyroid drugs over 5 years with positive TRAb. Isolated PBMC RNA provided the starting material for the TCR library. To make TCR beta libraries, researchers used iRepertoire HTBI primers and Arm-PCR of CDR3 regions. MiXCR was run by TCRdb on the multiplex PCR reads, yielding one entry per CDR3 protein. The sample includes about 290,000 distinct CDR3 sequences, around 21% seen only once; the top ten take roughly three fifths. The material sequenced was peripheral blood mononuclear cells (PBMCs), taken when the disease was refractory, from a patient treated with antithyroid drugs. The source is a female donor with Graves disease.

This clonotype was seen many times. The chain joins TRBV28 to TRBJ2-2; D might be TRBD1 or TRBD2, each matching 5 bases. Germline assignment: CDR1 MDHEN and CDR2 SYDVKM. The CDR3 runs to 17 residues. V gave up 5 bases and J gave up 4 bases, with 20 bases separating them. The CDR3 DNA reads TGTGCCAGCAGTCCCTGGGACCTCCGAAACCCCACCGGGGAGCTGTTTTTT. This gives the protein CASSPWDLRNPTGELFF.

The sample holds a few counts of this clonotype. This chain uses TRBV7-2 with TRBJ2-5; the D gene is possibly TRBD1 (6 bases). The CDR3 is 15 amino acids. With 5 bases removed from V and 4 bases from J, the gap between germline ends came to 17 bases. Germline V lookup: CDR1 SGHTA, CDR2 FQGNSA. CDR3 amino acids: CASSTLNRVAETQYF. The DNA for the CDR3 is TGTGCCAGCAGCACACTGAACAGGGTAGCAGAGACCCAGTACTTC.

This clonotype was detected ten times or more. This chain connects TRBV30 to TRBJ1-2; 7 nucleotides line up with TRBD1. There are 15 residues in the CDR3. Germline loops: CDR1 GTSNPN, CDR2 SVGIG (reference sequence). The V segment lost 1 base and the J segment 4 bases; nucleotides outside the gene matches: 9. CDR3 protein: CAWSGRTGEVYGYTF. The CDR3 bases are TGTGCCTGGAGTGGACGAACAGGGGAGGTCTATGGCTACACCTTC.

This clonotype came up a few times. The V and J genes are TRBV6-1 and TRBJ2-1, with D possibly matching TRBD1 (6 bases). V was shortened by 7 bases and J by 9 bases, with 16 bases between the two germline ends. The CDR3 has 13 amino acids. The germline V gene has CDR1 MNHNS and CDR2 SASEGT. The CDR3 region is CASTRTGFSEQFF. The CDR3, as DNA: TGTGCCAGCACGCGAACAGGGTTCAGTGAGCAGTTCTTC.

This clonotype occurred many times. The genes are TRBV18 and TRBJ2-6; unclear D gene. The V end lost 3 bases, the J end lost 0 bases, and 9 bases lay between the germline ends. CDR1 is KGHSH, CDR2 LQKENI, per germline. The CDR3 loop spans 16 amino acids. The CDR3 protein is CASSPTTSSGANVLTF. The CDR3 DNA follows: TGTGCCAGCTCACCGACCACAAGCTCTGGGGCCAACGTCCTGACTTTC.

This clonotype was seen just once. This probably arose from a read error, given a far larger clone one base away. The chain combines TRBV11-2 with TRBJ1-5, with 8 bases identical to TRBD1. The germline V gene has CDR1 SGHAT and CDR2 FQNNGV. CDR3 length: 17 residues. The CDR3: CANSLGTGGITSQPQHF. Here the CDR3 DNA reads TGTGCCAACAGCTTAGGAACAGGGGGGATTACGAGCCAGCCCCAGCATTTT.

The gene calls are TRBV5-1 and TRBJ2-5; weak D call: TRBD2 (7 bases). Germline CDR1 reads SGHRS; CDR2 reads YFSETQ. The CDR3 consists of 16 residues. Trimming removed 3 bases at V and 5 bases at J, with 20 bases between. CDR3 DNA: TGCGCCAGCAGCTGGGGGGGCGGGGGCCCTTCCGAGACCCAGTACTTC. Its translation is CASSWGGGGPSETQYF.

This clonotype appeared many times. The rearrangement links TRBV12-3 or TRBV12-4 to TRBJ2-7; D is perhaps TRBD2 (6 bases). Trimming took off 2 bases at V and 1 base at J, with 12 bases between the two ends. The CDR3 has 15 residues. The CDR3 loop reads CASSLSGTRSYEQYF. CDR3 DNA sequence: TGTGCCAGCAGTTTATCCGGGACTCGATCCTACGAGCAGTACTTC.

The chain joins TRBV7-9 to TRBJ2-6, with unresolved D. This CDR3 spans 12 amino acids. The germline V gene has CDR1 SEHNR and CDR2 FQNEAQ (reference sequence). The V and J ends lost 3 bases and 11 bases respectively, with 8 bases between them. The CDR3 coding sequence is TGTGCCAGCAGCTTTGGTGGGTACGTCCTGACTTTC. Residues: CASSFGGYVLTF.

This clonotype has more than one count but fewer than ten. This rearrangement joins TRBV18 to TRBJ2-6; D is unresolved. Trimming stripped 5 bases from V and 1 base from J, with 6 bases between. Germline V gene sequence: CDR1 KGHSH, CDR2 LQKENI. The CDR3 extends over 14 amino acids. CDR3 coding DNA: TGTGCCAGCTCAAAGGGATCTGGGGCCAACGTCCTGACTTTC. Translation: CASSKGSGANVLTF.

This chain uses TRBV20-1 with TRBJ1-5; weak D call: TRBD1 (5 bases). Germline values: CDR1 DFQATT, CDR2 SNEGSKA (reference sequence). The CDR3 is 17 residues long. Trimming removed 6 bases from V and 0 bases from J, with 21 bases in between. The CDR3: CSAKPGFGGYSNQPQHF. In nucleotides, the CDR3 is TGCAGTGCCAAACCCGGGTTTGGGGGATATAGCAATCAGCCCCAGCATTTT.

A few counts support this clonotype. Compared with germline, one end of the junction differs, possibly owing to a read error. The gene calls are TRBV5-1 and TRBJ2-6; D tentatively fits TRBD1 or TRBD2 (5 bases each). The CDR3 runs 17 residues. Germline values: CDR1 SGHRS, CDR2 YFSETQ. CDR3 loop: CASSFPGTSSGANVLTF. The CDR3 nucleotides are TGTGCCAGCAGCTTTCCCGGGACCTCCTCTGGGGCCAACGTCCTGACTTTC. The whole variable domain, remainder taken from reference TRBV5-1 and TRBJ2-6, is KAGVTQTPRYLIKTRGQQVTLSCSPISGHRSVSWYQQTPGQGLQFLFEYFSETQRNKGNFPGRFSGRQFSNSRSEMNVSTLELGDSALYLCASSFPGTSSGANVLTFGAGSRLTVL.

Comment on this clonotype: Given a much more abundant clone one base away, this may be a read error. The chain links TRBV28 to TRBJ1-2; D ambiguous. This CDR3 region has 16 residues. Trimming removed 6 bases at V and 7 bases at J, with 24 bases between. Germline V gives CDR1 MDHEN, CDR2 SYDVKM. Here the CDR3 reads CASSVRTIYQGGGYTF. As DNA, the CDR3 is TGTGCCAGCAGCGTTCGGACGATCTACCAAGGAGGTGGCTACACCTTC.

Only one count was recorded for this clonotype. V and J are TRBV4-3 and TRBJ2-5; 7 positions match TRBD2. The CDR3 loop spans 15 amino acids. The J segment lost 4 bases and the V segment lost 0 bases, leaving 5 bases of the junction unmatched. Germline V CDR1 and CDR2: LGHNA, YSLEER. CDR3 in amino acids: CASSQDTGGGETQYF. The CDR3 DNA reads as TGCGCCAGCAGCCAAGATACGGGGGGAGGAGAGACCCAGTACTTC.

This clonotype was seen many times. The chain joins TRBV2 to TRBJ2-7; 7 nucleotides match TRBD2. Germline-derived CDR1 and CDR2 are SNHLY and FYNNEI. CDR3 length equals 14 residues. J gave up 0 bases and V 7 bases, and 6 bases lay outside the gene matches. CDR3 protein: CASISSGYSYEQYF. CDR3 nucleotides: TGTGCCAGCATTAGTAGCGGGTACTCCTACGAGCAGTACTTC.

This sequence joins TRBV5-6 and TRBJ1-2; D remains ambiguous. Trimming took 3 bases from V and 2 from J, leaving 17 bases between them. This CDR3 region has 16 residues. Germline CDR1 reads SGHDT; CDR2 reads YYEEEE. The CDR3 loop is CASSWGAGHLNYGYTF. CDR3 sequence (DNA): TGTGCCAGCAGCTGGGGAGCGGGCCATTTAAACTATGGCTACACCTTC.

This clonotype was counted at least ten times. V gene TRBV15 combines with J gene TRBJ2-5, with TRBD1 matching 7 bases. V shed 7 bases, J shed 1 base, and the junction held 0 bases outside the gene matches. The CDR3 runs to 12 residues. The germline V gene encodes CDR1 LNHNV and CDR2 YYDKDF (reference sequence). CDR3 sequence (DNA): TGTGCCACCAACAGGGGCCAAGAGACCCAGTACTTC. Protein product: CATNRGQETQYF.

At least ten counts were recorded for this clonotype. V and J are TRBV28 and TRBJ2-7, with TRBD2 matching 10 bases. Germline-derived CDR1 and CDR2 are MDHEN and SYDVKM. The CDR3 runs to 15 residues. With V trimmed by 2 bases and J by 5 bases, 6 bases remained unmatched. Here the CDR3 reads CASSLSLAGVNEQYF. The CDR3 DNA sequence: TGTGCCAGCAGTTTAAGTCTAGCGGGAGTCAACGAGCAGTACTTC.

There are a few counts of this clonotype. The rearrangement links TRBV25-1 to TRBJ2-5; 8 positions agree with TRBD2. Germline V lookup: CDR1 MGHDK, CDR2 SYGVNS. This CDR3 has 14 residues. Unmatched junction bases numbered 5, after V lost 3 bases and J lost 5 bases. In nucleotides, the CDR3 is TGTGCCAGCAGTGACGGACTAGCTGGTGAGACCCAGTACTTC. The encoded protein is CASSDGLAGETQYF.

CDR3 coding DNA: TGTGCCAGCAGCCGGGGGGGGCGGGCTTTCTTT. It translates to CASSRGGRAFF. The rearrangement uses TRBV27 and TRBJ1-1, with a possible D match to TRBD1 (6 bases). This CDR3 contains 11 residues. Trimming left V 6 bases short and J 11 bases short, with 13 bases between. The germline gives CDR1 MNHEY, CDR2 SMNVEV (reference sequence).

As to this clonotype: A far more abundant clone sits one base away, making this likely a read error. V usage is TRBV6-2 or TRBV6-3 and J usage is TRBJ1-2, with unresolved D. The CDR3 loop spans 14 amino acids. Germline V gives CDR1 MNHEY, CDR2 SVGEGT. V lost 5 bases and J lost 0, with 10 bases in between. The CDR3, as DNA: TGTGCCAGCAGTGCGAGGCCAGCTAACTATGGCTACACCTTC. Translation: CASSARPANYGYTF.

The genes are TRBV6-9 and TRBJ1-2; 9 bases align to TRBD1. Germline V lookup: CDR1 MNHGY, CDR2 SVAAGI. With 3 bases clipped from V and 5 bases from J, the junction kept 10 bases outside the gene matches. The CDR3 contains 16 residues. As DNA, the CDR3 is TGTGCCAGCAGTTACTCCCATCCGGGACAGGGATATGGCTACACCTTC. This translates into CASSYSHPGQGYGYTF.

The V and J genes are TRBV6-4 and TRBJ1-4; 7 bases line up with TRBD1. The CDR3 length is 16 residues. V shed 3 bases and J 4 bases; nucleotides not matched to a gene: 8. Germline V gene data show CDR1 as MRHNA and CDR2 as SNTAGT. CDR3 nucleotide sequence: TGTGCCAGCAGTGAATCCCCGACAGGGAGTAATGAAAAACTGTTTTTT. It encodes CASSESPTGSNEKLFF.

This clonotype was counted only a few times. This chain joins TRBV28 and TRBJ2-1, with D possibly matching TRBD1 (5 bases). This CDR3 region has 16 residues. Germline V CDR1 and CDR2: MDHEN, SYDVKM. V gave up 5 bases and J gave up 5 bases, with 19 bases separating them. The CDR3 reads CASSLFPGSVNNEQFF. The CDR3, as DNA: TGTGCCAGCAGTCTCTTCCCAGGGTCCGTCAACAATGAGCAGTTCTTC. The entire variable domain, with the rest obtained from reference TRBV28 and TRBJ2-1, is as follows: DVKVTQSSRYLVKRTGEKVFLECVQDMDHENMFWYRQDPGLGLRLIYFSYDVKMKEKGDIPEGYSVSREKKERFSLILESASTNQTSMYLCASSLFPGSVNNEQFFGPGTRLTVL.

This clonotype was picked up many times. The CDR3 sequence: CSARGPGDEAFF. The CDR3 DNA reads as TGCAGTGCTAGAGGTCCGGGGGATGAAGCTTTCTTT. This chain links TRBV20-1 with TRBJ1-1, with D tentatively TRBD1 (5 bases). This CDR3 contains 12 residues. CDR1 and CDR2 (germline): DFQATT, SNEGSKA (reference sequence). Between the trimmed V and J ends, which lost 1 base and 7 bases, there was a span of 10 bases.

The sample holds many counts of this clonotype. The chain employs TRBV15 and TRBJ2-7; D not resolved. Germline V gene data show CDR1 as LNHNV and CDR2 as YYDKDF (reference sequence). Trimming pared 0 bases from V and 6 bases from J, leaving 18 bases between. The CDR3 has 16 amino acids. The CDR3 DNA sequence: TGTGCCACCAGCAGAGATCCCCCCCCCTCAGGCGCCGAGCAGTACTTC. The encoded protein is CATSRDPPPSGAEQYF.

At least ten counts were recorded for this clonotype. The chain recombines TRBV28 with TRBJ2-7; D is possibly TRBD1 or TRBD2 (5 bases each). CDR1 and CDR2 (germline): MDHEN, SYDVKM. The length of the CDR3 is 16 residues. The germline V and J ends were trimmed by 0 bases and 4 bases, with 16 bases remaining between them. The CDR3 loop reads CASSLWGEGYGYEQYF. The CDR3 DNA reads as TGTGCCAGCAGTTTATGGGGGGAAGGGTACGGTTACGAGCAGTACTTC.

The sample holds a few counts of this clonotype. CDR3 bases: TGTGCCAGTAGTTTGGGGACAGCGAATGAAAAACTGTTTTTT. It yields the protein CASSLGTANEKLFF. This chain uses TRBV19 with TRBJ1-4; 7 nucleotides match TRBD1. The CDR3 runs 14 residues. Germline lookup yields CDR1 LNHDA and CDR2 SQIVND (reference sequence). V shed 5 bases, J shed 5 bases, and the junction held 5 bases outside the gene matches. Full variable domain (outside the CDR3, taken from reference TRBV19 and TRBJ1-4): DGGITQSPKYLFRKEGQNVTLSCEQNLNHDAMYWYRQDPGQGLRLIYYSQIVNDFQKGDIAEGYSVSREKKESFPLTVTSAQKNPTAFYLCASSLGTANEKLFFGSGTQLSVL.